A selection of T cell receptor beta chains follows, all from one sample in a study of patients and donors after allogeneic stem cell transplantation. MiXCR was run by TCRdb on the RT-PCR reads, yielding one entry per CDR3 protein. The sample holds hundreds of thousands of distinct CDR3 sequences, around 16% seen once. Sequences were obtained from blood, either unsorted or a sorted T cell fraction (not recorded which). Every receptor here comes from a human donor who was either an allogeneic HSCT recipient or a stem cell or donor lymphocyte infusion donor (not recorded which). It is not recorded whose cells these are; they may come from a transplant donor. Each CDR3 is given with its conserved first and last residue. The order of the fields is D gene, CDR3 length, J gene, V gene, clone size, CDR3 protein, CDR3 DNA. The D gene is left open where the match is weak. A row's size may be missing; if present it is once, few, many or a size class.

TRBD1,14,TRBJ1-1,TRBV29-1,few,CSVSYRGRDTEAFF,TGCAGCGTCTCCTACAGGGGGAGGGACACTGAAGCTTTCTTT
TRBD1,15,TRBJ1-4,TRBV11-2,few,CASRPPGTGGEKLFF,TGTGCCAGCAGGCCTCCGGGGACAGGAGGAGAAAAACTGTTTTTT
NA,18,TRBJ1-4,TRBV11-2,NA,CASSPGLGASPTNEKLFF,TGTGCCAGCAGCCCGGGGCTGGGAGCAAGTCCAACTAATGAAAAACTGTTTTTT
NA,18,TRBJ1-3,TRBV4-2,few,CASSQAQDYLSSGNTIYF,TGTGCCAGCAGCCAAGCTCAAGATTATTTAAGCTCTGGAAACACCATATATTTT
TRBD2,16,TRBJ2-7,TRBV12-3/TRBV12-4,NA,CASSLLGRGPTNEQYF,TGTGCCAGCAGTTTGTTAGGGAGGGGCCCAACTAACGAGCAGTACTTC
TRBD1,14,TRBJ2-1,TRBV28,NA,CASSRQGTYNEQFF,TGTGCCAGCAGCAGACAGGGTACCTACAATGAGCAGTTCTTC
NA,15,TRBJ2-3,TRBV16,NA,CASSQGGGATDTQYF,TGTGCCAGCAGCCAAGGAGGGGGAGCGACAGATACGCAGTATTTT
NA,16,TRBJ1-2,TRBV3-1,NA,CASSHKILQGSHGYTF,TGTGCCAGCAGCCACAAGATCCTACAGGGTAGCCATGGCTACACCTTC
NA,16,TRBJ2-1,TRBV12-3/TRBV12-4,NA,CASSLTRQGSGNEQFF,TGTGCCAGCAGCCTAACGAGGCAGGGATCAGGCAATGAGCAGTTCTTC
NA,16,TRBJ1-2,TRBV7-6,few,CASSPLRYGGNYGYTF,TGTGCCAGCAGCCCCCTGCGCTACGGGGGTAACTATGGCTACACCTTC
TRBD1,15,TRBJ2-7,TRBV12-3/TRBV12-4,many,CASGDRGRRSYEQYF,TGTGCCAGCGGAGACAGGGGGCGCAGGTCCTACGAGCAGTACTTC
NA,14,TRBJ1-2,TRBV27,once,CASSLYGDTYGYTF,TGTGCCAGCAGTTTATATGGGGACACCTATGGCTACACCTTC
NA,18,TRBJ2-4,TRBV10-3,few,CAISDTPQGAGAKNIQYF,TGTGCCATCAGTGACACTCCACAGGGAGCTGGGGCCAAAAACATTCAGTACTTC
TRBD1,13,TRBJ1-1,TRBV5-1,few,CASSLDRGNEAFF,TGCGCCAGCAGCTTGGACAGGGGGAATGAAGCTTTCTTT
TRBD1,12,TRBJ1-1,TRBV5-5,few,CASNPSAGGSFF,TGTGCCAGCAACCCATCCGCAGGGGGATCTTTCTTT
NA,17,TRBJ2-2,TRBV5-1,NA,CASSRGLSRANTGELFF,TGCGCCAGCTCTCGGGGCCTCTCACGGGCGAACACCGGGGAGCTGTTTTTT
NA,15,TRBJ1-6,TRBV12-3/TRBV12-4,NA,CASTTGTPYNSPLHF,TGTGCCAGCACCACGGGGACACCTTATAATTCACCCCTCCACTTT
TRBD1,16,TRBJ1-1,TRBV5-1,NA,CASSLRAGGRNTEAFF,TGCGCCAGCAGCTTGAGGGCAGGGGGCAGGAACACTGAAGCTTTCTTT
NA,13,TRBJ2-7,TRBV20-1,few,CSAILGRGIEQYF,TGCAGTGCTATACTAGGCCGGGGCATCGAGCAGTACTTC
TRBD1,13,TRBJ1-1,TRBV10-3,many,CAISEGDRGDAFF,TGTGCCATCAGTGAGGGGGACAGGGGAGACGCTTTCTTT
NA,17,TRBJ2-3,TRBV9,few,CASSVAEGRGPTDTQYF,TGTGCCAGCAGCGTCGCGGAGGGGAGGGGGCCAACAGATACGCAGTATTTT
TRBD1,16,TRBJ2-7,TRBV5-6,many,CASSSLPGQGTYEQYF,TGTGCCAGCAGCTCATTACCGGGACAGGGAACCTACGAGCAGTACTTC
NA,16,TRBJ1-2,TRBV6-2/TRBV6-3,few,CASSYTSGRNSYGYTF,TGTGCCAGCAGTTACACCTCGGGACGGAATAGCTATGGCTACACCTTC
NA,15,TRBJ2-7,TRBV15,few,CATSRPDRSSYEQYF,TGTGCCACCAGCAGACCTGACAGGAGCTCCTACGAGCAGTACTTC
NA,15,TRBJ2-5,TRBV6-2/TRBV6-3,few,CASSYARSVKETQYF,TGTGCCAGCAGTTACGCTCGGTCCGTAAAGGAGACCCAGTACTTC
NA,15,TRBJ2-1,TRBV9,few,CASSVDGGSSNEQFF,TGTGCCAGCAGCGTAGACGGCGGGTCTTCCAATGAGCAGTTCTTC